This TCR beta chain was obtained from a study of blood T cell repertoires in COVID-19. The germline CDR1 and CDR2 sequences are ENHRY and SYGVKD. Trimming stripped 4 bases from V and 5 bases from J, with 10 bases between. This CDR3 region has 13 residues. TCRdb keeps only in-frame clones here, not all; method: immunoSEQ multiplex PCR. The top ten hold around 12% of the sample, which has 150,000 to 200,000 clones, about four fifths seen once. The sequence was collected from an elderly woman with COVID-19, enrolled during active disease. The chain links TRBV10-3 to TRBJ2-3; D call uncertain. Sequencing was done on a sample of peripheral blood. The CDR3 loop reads CAISALLLDTQYF. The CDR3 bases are TGTGCCATCAGTGCACTCCTTCTAGATACGCAGTATTTT.